The 25 T cell receptor beta chains in this list originate from one sample, sequenced in a study of cytotoxic CD8 clonotypes in ibrutinib-treated CLL. TCRdb keeps only in-frame clones here, not all; method: immunoSEQ multiplex PCR. Among more than 110,000 clones listed, approximately 80% were seen once. The specimen comprised PBMCs, sampled after 24 months of ibrutinib treatment. Every receptor here comes from a human donor with chronic lymphocytic leukemia.

The chain joins TRBV5-1 to TRBJ1-5; 7 positions agree with TRBD1. Germline V gives CDR1 SGHRS, CDR2 YFSETQ. V was pared by 5 bases and J by 7 bases, with 9 bases of the junction left unmatched. The CDR3 runs to 14 residues. The CDR3 protein is CASSAGQGDQPQHF. The CDR3 coding sequence is TGCGCCAGCAGTGCGGGCCAGGGGGACCAGCCCCAGCATTTT. The variable domain in full, with the rest retrieved from reference TRBV5-1 and TRBJ1-5, is KAGVTQTPRYLIKTRGQQVTLSCSPISGHRSVSWYQQTPGQGLQFLFEYFSETQRNKGNFPGRFSGRQFSNSRSEMNVSTLELGDSALYLCASSAGQGDQPQHFGDGTRLSIL.

The CDR3 protein is CASNRGLETQYF. The CDR3, as DNA: TGTGCCAGCAACCGGGGGCTTGAGACCCAGTACTTC. J is TRBJ2-5 and V is TRBV2; D could derive from TRBD1 or TRBD2 (6 bases each). Per germline, CDR1 SNHLY and CDR2 FYNNEI. V lost 7 bases, J lost 5 bases, and 11 bases lay in between. CDR3 length: 12 residues. Full variable domain (outside the CDR3, taken from reference TRBV2 and TRBJ2-5): EPEVTQTPSHQVTQMGQEVILRCVPISNHLYFYWYRQILGQKVEFLVSFYNNEISEKSEIFDDQFSVERPDGSNFTLKIRSTKLEDSAMYFCASNRGLETQYFGPGTRLLVL.

This clone showed up just a few times. The chain employs TRBV4-2 and TRBJ1-2; weak D call: TRBD1 (5 bases). V lost 4 bases and J 0 bases, leaving 15 bases between the germline ends. Germline V gene data show CDR1 as LGHNA and CDR2 as YNFKEQ. This CDR3 has 16 amino acids. CDR3 amino acids: CASSLRDALANYGYTF. The CDR3, as DNA: TGTGCCAGCAGCCTCAGGGACGCCCTAGCTAACTATGGCTACACCTTC.

The V gene is TRBV2, the J gene TRBJ2-1; no clear D. CDR3 size: 13 residues. The germline V and J ends were trimmed by 4 bases and 9 bases, with 13 bases remaining between them. Looked up from germline, CDR1 is SNHLY and CDR2 is FYNNEI. This chain's CDR3 is CASSGTPRAEQFF. In DNA, the CDR3 is TGTGCCAGCAGTGGGACCCCCCGGGCTGAGCAGTTCTTC.

The chain employs TRBV2 and TRBJ2-1; 7 nucleotides line up with TRBD2. CDR3 size: 12 residues. Germline-derived CDR1 and CDR2 are SNHLY and FYNNEI. J gave up 12 bases and V 6 bases, and 8 bases lay outside the gene matches. DNA of the CDR3: TGTGCCAGCAGGAATCCTAGCGGCCGGCAGTTCTTC. It is translated as CASRNPSGRQFF.

The chain is built from TRBV5-1 and TRBJ2-1; 8 bases agree with TRBD1. The ends lost 4 bases at V and 12 bases at J; junction bases unmatched: 21. Germline-derived CDR1 and CDR2 are SGHRS and YFSETQ. The CDR3 extends over 17 amino acids. The CDR3 region has the DNA TGCGCCAGCAGCCCGGCCTGGACAGGGAACTTCAATGGAGGGCAGTTCTTC. The encoded protein is CASSPAWTGNFNGGQFF.

This rearrangement joins TRBV27 to TRBJ1-1, with 7 bases lining up with TRBD1. The CDR3 consists of 15 residues. CDR1 is MNHEY, CDR2 SMNVEV, per germline (reference sequence). After removal of 10 bases from V and 4 bases from J, the junction contained 15 bases not matched to a gene. The CDR3 reads CATSRDSTGGTEAFF. CDR3 nucleotides: TGTGCCACCAGCCGGGACAGCACCGGCGGCACTGAAGCTTTCTTT.

A single count supports this clone. The CDR3 coding sequence is TGTGCCAGTACCAGATATAGCAATCAGCCCCAGCATTTT. Its translation: CASTRYSNQPQHF. The chain combines TRBV19 with TRBJ1-5; no clear D. This CDR3 has 13 residues. Trimming took 7 bases from V and 0 from J, leaving 7 bases between them. Looked up from germline, CDR1 is LNHDA and CDR2 is SQIVND (reference sequence).

This sequence joins TRBV7-6 and TRBJ1-4; 12 bases are shared with TRBD1. Germline CDR1 SGHVS, CDR2 FNYEAQ. J lost 6 bases, V lost 6 bases, and 5 bases had no gene match. The CDR3 extends over 15 amino acids. Here the CDR3 DNA reads TGTGCCAGCAGGGCCGGGACAGGGGGCGATGAAAAACTGTTTTTT. The encoded protein is CASRAGTGGDEKLFF.

This clone showed up just a few times. This chain joins TRBV28 and TRBJ1-2; no firm D call. With 4 bases removed from V and 8 bases from J, the gap between germline ends came to 11 bases. The CDR3 runs to 12 residues. Germline V lookup: CDR1 MDHEN, CDR2 SYDVKM. The chain's CDR3 is CASSSQDQGYTF. The CDR3, as DNA: TGTGCCAGCAGTTCCCAGGACCAGGGCTACACCTTC.

CDR3 DNA sequence: TGCGCCAGCAGGGACCCCCCCGGGACAGGGTTGTACGAGCAGTACTTC. Protein sequence: CASRDPPGTGLYEQYF. The V call is TRBV4-1, the J call TRBJ2-7, with 9 nucleotides matching TRBD1. The V segment lost 6 bases and the J segment 4 bases; nucleotides outside the gene matches: 13. Germline V gene sequence: CDR1 MGHRA, CDR2 YSYEKL. The CDR3 has 16 residues.

This rearrangement joins TRBV4-2 to TRBJ1-1; possibly TRBD1 for D (5 bases). V was shortened by 6 bases and J by 7 bases, with 12 bases between the two germline ends. This CDR3 is built from 12 residues. The germline V gene encodes CDR1 LGHNA and CDR2 YNFKEQ. For the CDR3, the DNA is TGTGCCAGCAGGGGGGTAGCAGGTGAAGCTTTCTTT. Its translation is CASRGVAGEAFF.

This clone was detected a few times. The J gene is TRBJ2-3, the V gene TRBV5-1, with D tentatively TRBD1 or TRBD2 (6 bases each). The germline CDR1 and CDR2 sequences are SGHRS and YFSETQ. CDR3 length equals 13 residues. V dropped 3 bases and J dropped 8 bases, with 13 bases sitting between them. CDR3 protein: CASSWGARGTQYF. CDR3 DNA: TGCGCCAGCAGCTGGGGGGCCCGAGGTACGCAGTATTTT.

This clone was detected only a few times. The chain has TRBV2 and TRBJ2-6; possibly TRBD2 for D (5 bases). Trimming removed 6 bases from V and 2 bases from J, with 17 bases in between. The V gene's germline CDR1 is SNHLY and CDR2 FYNNEI. This CDR3 has 17 amino acids. The CDR3 reads CASSALKGGPGANVLTF. CDR3 in DNA: TGTGCCAGCAGCGCCCTGAAAGGAGGCCCTGGGGCCAACGTCCTGACTTTC.

On this clone: The same CDR3 arises from other DNA sequences in this sample as well. The chain couples TRBV5-1 to TRBJ2-7, with 10 nucleotides matching TRBD1. The CDR3 sequence is 14 residues long. Germline V lookup: CDR1 SGHRS, CDR2 YFSETQ. The V and J ends lost 0 bases and 6 bases, in that order; junction bases with no gene match: 3. CDR3 DNA sequence: TGCGCCAGCAGCTTGGGGACAGGGGGGAGCGAGCAGTACTTC. This codes for CASSLGTGGSEQYF.

The chain joins TRBV18 to TRBJ2-5, with 14 bases that match TRBD2. V shed 0 bases, J shed 5 bases, and the junction held 2 bases outside the gene matches. The length of the CDR3 is 16 residues. CDR1 is KGHSH, CDR2 LQKENI, per germline. CDR3 residues: CASSPPGLAGAETQYF. DNA of the CDR3: TGTGCCAGCTCACCACCGGGACTAGCGGGAGCTGAGACCCAGTACTTC.

This clone was observed a few times. This chain uses TRBV9 with TRBJ2-2, with D possibly being TRBD1 (6 bases). V shed 3 bases and J shed 2 bases, with 11 bases lying between them. Germline V gene data show CDR1 as SGDLS and CDR2 as YYNGEE. The CDR3 has 15 amino acids. The DNA of the CDR3 is TGTGCCAGCAGCGCAGGGACAATCAACACCGGGGAGCTGTTTTTT. Its protein product is CASSAGTINTGELFF. The whole variable domain, filled in from reference TRBV9 and TRBJ2-2, reads DSGVTQTPKHLITATGQRVTLRCSPRSGDLSVYWYQQSLDQGLQFLIQYYNGEERAKGNILERFSAQQFPDLHSELNLSSLELGDSALYFCASSAGTINTGELFFGEGSRLTVL.

This clone showed up just once. The chain couples TRBV28 to TRBJ2-3; no clear D. This CDR3 region has 11 residues. The ends were cut back, 10 bases at V and 8 bases at J, with 13 bases in the middle. In germline, CDR1 is MDHEN, CDR2 SYDVKM. The CDR3 nucleotides are TGTGCCATCTCATCCGTCGGTACGCAGTATTTT. This translates into CAISSVGTQYF.

V is TRBV18 and J is TRBJ2-3; 10 nucleotides line up with TRBD1. V shed 2 bases, J shed 6 bases, and the junction held 5 bases outside the gene matches. Germline V gene lookup returns CDR1 KGHSH and CDR2 LQKENI. The CDR3 totals 15 residues. The CDR3 bases are TGTGCCAGCTCACCAACCGGGACAGGGGCCGATACGCAGTATTTT. Translating gives CASSPTGTGADTQYF.

This rearrangement joins TRBV2 to TRBJ1-2; D is uncertain. The CDR3 length is 11 residues. Per germline, CDR1 SNHLY and CDR2 FYNNEI. The V end lost 4 bases, the J end lost 3 bases, and 3 bases lay between the germline ends. In DNA form, the CDR3 reads TGTGCCAGCAGTGGTGACTATGGCTACACCTTC. Its protein is CASSGDYGYTF.

The chain recombines TRBV4-2 with TRBJ2-1, with D possibly being TRBD2 (5 bases). CDR3 length: 16 residues. Germline CDR1 is LGHNA and CDR2 is YNFKEQ. Trimming took off 0 bases at V and 2 bases at J, with 11 bases between the two ends. CDR3 nucleotide sequence: TGTGCCAGCAGCCAAGATCAGAGCGGACCCTACAATGAGCAGTTCTTC. Its translation: CASSQDQSGPYNEQFF.

This sequence joins TRBV28 and TRBJ1-2; tentative D call: TRBD1 (5 bases). In germline, CDR1 is MDHEN, CDR2 SYDVKM. CDR3 size: 13 residues. V was pared by 8 bases and J by 4 bases, with 14 bases between. CDR3 coding DNA: TGTGCCAGCGAGACCGGGACGACCTATGGCTACACCTTC. This gives the protein CASETGTTYGYTF.

The chain carries TRBV6-5 and TRBJ2-6; no clear D. The germline V and J ends were trimmed by 2 bases and 0 bases, with 8 bases remaining between them. The CDR3 contains 16 residues. Per germline, CDR1 MNHEY and CDR2 SVGAGI. CDR3 sequence reads: CASSYGSYSGANVLTF. The CDR3 DNA sequence: TGTGCCAGCAGTTACGGCAGCTACTCTGGGGCCAACGTCCTGACTTTC.

In its sample, this clone was seen once. CDR3 DNA: TGTGCCAGCAGCTTACAGGCCCCTGGGGCCAACGTCCTGACTTTC. Translating it yields CASSLQAPGANVLTF. V gene TRBV5-6 combines with J gene TRBJ2-6; D is possibly TRBD1 (5 bases). Germline V gene data show CDR1 as SGHDT and CDR2 as YYEEEE. V lost 2 bases, J lost 2 bases, and 8 bases lay in between. This CDR3 contains 15 residues.

The genes are TRBV18 and TRBJ1-1; the match to TRBD1 covers 12 bases. The germline V gene encodes CDR1 KGHSH and CDR2 LQKENI. The CDR3 is made up of 17 amino acids. V was clipped by 3 bases and J by 8 bases; unmatched bases: 13. CDR3 nucleotides: TGTGCCAGCTCACCCAGGGCGTTGGGACAGGGGGCTTGGGAAGCTTTCTTT. Residues: CASSPRALGQGAWEAFF.